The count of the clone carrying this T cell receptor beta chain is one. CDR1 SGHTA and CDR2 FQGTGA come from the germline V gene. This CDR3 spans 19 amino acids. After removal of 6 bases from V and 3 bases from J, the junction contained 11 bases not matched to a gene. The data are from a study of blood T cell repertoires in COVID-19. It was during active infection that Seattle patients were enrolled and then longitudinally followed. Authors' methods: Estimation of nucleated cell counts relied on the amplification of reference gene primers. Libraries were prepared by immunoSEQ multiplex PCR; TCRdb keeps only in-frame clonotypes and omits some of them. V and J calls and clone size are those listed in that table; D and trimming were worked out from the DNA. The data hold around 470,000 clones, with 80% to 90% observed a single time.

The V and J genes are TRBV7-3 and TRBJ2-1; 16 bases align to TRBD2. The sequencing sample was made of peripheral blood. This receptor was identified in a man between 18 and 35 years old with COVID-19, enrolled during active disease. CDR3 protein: CASRFTTGTSGRDYNEQFF. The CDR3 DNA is TGTGCCAGCAGGTTTACGACCGGGACTAGCGGGAGGGACTACAATGAGCAGTTCTTC.